This record concerns one TCR beta chain sequence. The record originates from a study of blood T cell repertoires in COVID-19. About the study: The cDNA or gDNA used as material had been derived from T cells, B-cell-depleted T cells, or PBMCs.

Sequencing used immunoSEQ multiplex PCR; TCRdb keeps in-frame clones, though not all of them. The data contain more than 95,000 clones, about 86% of them seen just once; the ten biggest clones take up 3.5% to 5%. This CDR3 has 13 amino acids. Germline V gene sequence: CDR1 GTSNPN, CDR2 SVGIG (reference sequence). Trimming took 4 bases from V and 1 from J, leaving 10 bases between them. Input material: peripheral blood. The chain recombines TRBV30 with TRBJ1-1; no reliable D call. The TCR comes from a man aged 55 to 69 with acute or convalescent COVID-19. CDR3 sequence (DNA): TGTGCCTGGATCCCCCGAGGGAACACTGAAGCTTTCTTT. It yields the protein CAWIPRGNTEAFF.